One and the same sample provided the 27 T cell receptor beta chains below, sequenced in a study of blood T cell repertoires in COVID-19. Sequenced by immunoSEQ multiplex PCR; TCRdb stores in-frame clones only, minus some. Counted here are under 200,000 clones, approximately 80% occurring once; the ten biggest clones make up about an eighth. The material sequenced was PBMCs or T cells enriched from blood (not recorded which). The origin of the receptors is a man aged 50 to 59 who had recovered from COVID-19.

This CDR3 is CASSGTSGGDSTDTQYF. The CDR3 bases are TGTGCCAGTAGCGGGACTAGCGGGGGAGATAGCACAGATACGCAGTATTTT. The V gene is TRBV19, the J gene TRBJ2-3; the match to TRBD2 covers 14 bases. Germline trimming cut 6 bases from V and 0 bases from J; bases unmatched to any gene: 5. The CDR3 runs to 17 residues. Germline CDR1 is LNHDA and CDR2 is SQIVND (reference sequence).

V gene TRBV4-1 combines with J gene TRBJ2-4; a weak D match, TRBD1 (5 bases). Trimming left V 0 bases short and J 0 bases short, with 12 bases between. The CDR3 extends over 17 amino acids. The germline V gene encodes CDR1 MGHRA and CDR2 YSYEKL. CDR3 amino acids: CASSQEETAIAKNIQYF. The DNA of the CDR3 is TGCGCCAGCAGCCAAGAAGAGACAGCCATAGCCAAAAACATTCAGTACTTC.

The chain links TRBV27 to TRBJ2-7; TRBD1 might be the D (6 bases). V lost 5 bases and J 0 bases, leaving 11 bases between the germline ends. Germline V gives CDR1 MNHEY, CDR2 SMNVEV (reference sequence). This CDR3 contains 14 residues. CDR3 protein: CASSHRDTSYEQYF. CDR3 DNA sequence: TGTGCCAGCAGTCACCGGGACACCTCCTACGAGCAGTACTTC.

The CDR3 protein is CASSRSEQRVSGNTIYF. The CDR3 DNA reads as TGTGCCAGCAGTCGGTCCGAACAGAGAGTATCTGGAAACACCATATATTTT. The V and J genes are TRBV2 and TRBJ1-3; D is ambiguous. Germline CDR1 reads SNHLY; CDR2 reads FYNNEI. The V gene lost 5 bases and the J gene lost 1 base, with 18 bases spanning the gap. CDR3 size: 17 residues.

The gene calls are TRBV6-5 and TRBJ2-7; D might be TRBD1 (6 bases). The CDR3 consists of 15 residues. Trimming took 7 bases from V and 2 from J, leaving 18 bases between them. Germline lookup yields CDR1 MNHEY and CDR2 SVGAGI. DNA of the CDR3: TGTGCCAGCAACCTAGTCCGGGACAAGACCTACGAGCAGTACTTC. Residues: CASNLVRDKTYEQYF.

The V call is TRBV3-1 (or the pseudogene TRBV3-2), the J call TRBJ1-3; D is unclear. Trimming took 7 bases from V and 0 from J, leaving 10 bases between them. The CDR3 loop spans 14 amino acids. Germline CDR1 and CDR2: LGHDT and YNNKEL (reference sequence). The CDR3 sequence: CASTKQSSGNTIYF. Here the CDR3 DNA reads TGTGCCAGCACCAAACAGAGCTCTGGAAACACCATATATTTT.

V is TRBV3-1 (or the pseudogene TRBV3-2) and J is TRBJ2-2, with a weak D call TRBD2 (5 bases). Trimming shortened V by 3 bases and J by 8 bases, and 10 bases separated the two germline ends. The germline CDR1 and CDR2 sequences are LGHDT and YNNKEL (reference sequence). The CDR3 has 13 residues. CDR3: CASSQFPGGELFF. DNA of the CDR3: TGTGCCAGCAGCCAGTTCCCGGGGGGGGAGCTGTTTTTT.

The V and J genes are TRBV11-2 and TRBJ2-4, with 8 bases matching TRBD1. The V segment lost 6 bases and the J segment 10 bases; nucleotides outside the gene matches: 14. This CDR3 has 15 residues. In germline, CDR1 is SGHAT, CDR2 FQNNGV. The CDR3, as DNA: TGTGCCAGCAGACAGACCGGACAGGGCATTGGAATTCAGTACTTC. Residues: CASRQTGQGIGIQYF.

The gene calls are TRBV27 and TRBJ1-1; no clear D gene. The CDR3 consists of 14 residues. Germline-derived CDR1 and CDR2 are MNHEY and SMNVEV (reference sequence). V dropped 6 bases and J dropped 7 bases, with 18 bases sitting between them. The CDR3: CASREGRGFGEAFF. The CDR3 region has the DNA TGTGCCAGCAGGGAAGGAAGAGGGTTCGGTGAAGCTTTCTTT.

This clone showed up just a few times. In DNA form, the CDR3 reads TGTGCCATCAGTCCGCCGAGGGTGGGTAGCAATCAGCCCCAGCATTTT. This translates into CAISPPRVGSNQPQHF. The chain recombines TRBV10-3 with TRBJ1-5; D is ambiguous. The CDR3 is 16 amino acids. V shed 5 bases and J shed 0 bases, with 14 bases lying between them. The germline V gene encodes CDR1 ENHRY and CDR2 SYGVKD.

The J gene is TRBJ2-7, the V gene TRBV11-2, with D perhaps matching TRBD2 (6 bases). Trimming left V 5 bases short and J 9 bases short, with 17 bases between. CDR3 length: 13 amino acids. Germline-derived CDR1 and CDR2 are SGHAT and FQNNGV. CDR3 region: CASSLGTSNAQYF. The CDR3, as DNA: TGTGCCAGCAGCCTGGGGACTTCTAACGCGCAGTACTTC.

The chain couples TRBV28 to TRBJ1-1; no firm D call. The CDR3 is made up of 15 amino acids. The germline V gene encodes CDR1 MDHEN and CDR2 SYDVKM. The V and J ends lost 2 bases and 0 bases respectively, with 10 bases between them. In DNA form, the CDR3 reads TGTGCCAGCAGTTTAGGGCAGCAACTGAACACTGAAGCTTTCTTT. This sequence encodes CASSLGQQLNTEAFF.

This chain connects TRBV5-1 to TRBJ1-1; 8 bases map to TRBD1. The CDR3 contains 15 residues. Germline V gene lookup returns CDR1 SGHRS and CDR2 YFSETQ. V dropped 4 bases and J dropped 9; count of bases not matched to a gene: 14. The CDR3 region has the DNA TGCGCCAGCAGCCGAGAACAGGGGGATCGAAGGCAAGCTTTCTTT. As protein: CASSREQGDRRQAFF. Supplemented by reference TRBV5-1 and TRBJ1-1, the full variable domain reads KAGVTQTPRYLIKTRGQQVTLSCSPISGHRSVSWYQQTPGQGLQFLFEYFSETQRNKGNFPGRFSGRQFSNSRSEMNVSTLELGDSALYLCASSREQGDRRQAFFGQGTRLTVV.

V usage is TRBV5-1 and J usage is TRBJ1-6, with D tentatively TRBD1 (6 bases). Germline CDR1 and CDR2: SGHRS and YFSETQ. V was pared by 4 bases and J by 6 bases, with 14 bases between. The CDR3 runs to 15 residues. CDR3 DNA sequence: TGCGCCAGCAGCCCGGATCCAGGGGTTAATTCACCCCTCCACTTT. Translation: CASSPDPGVNSPLHF.

This sequence joins TRBV7-3 and TRBJ2-7; 8 bases agree with TRBD1. CDR3 length: 15 residues. With 2 bases clipped from V and 5 bases from J, the junction kept 8 bases outside the gene matches. Germline CDR1 SGHTA, CDR2 FQGTGA. The CDR3 coding sequence is TGTGCCAGCAGCTTAGTAGGGACAGGAGGCCACGAGCAGTACTTC. Residues: CASSLVGTGGHEQYF. Drawing the rest from reference TRBV7-3 and TRBJ2-7, the complete variable domain is GAGVSQTPSNKVTEKGKYVELRCDPISGHTALYWYRQSLGQGPEFLIYFQGTGAADDSGLPNDRFFAVRPEGSVSTLKIQRTERGDSAVYLCASSLVGTGGHEQYFGPGTRLTVT.

The chain recombines TRBV19 with TRBJ2-2, with 8 bases fitting TRBD2. This CDR3 has 15 residues. Trimming at V came to 7 bases and at J to 6 bases, leaving 10 bases not matched to a gene. CDR1 is LNHDA and CDR2 is SQIVND in the germline V gene (reference sequence). CDR3 loop: CASKFGGGLPGELFF. CDR3 nucleotides: TGTGCCAGTAAATTCGGGGGGGGACTGCCCGGGGAGCTGTTTTTT.

J is TRBJ1-6 and V is TRBV7-8; 8 positions match TRBD1. Germline values: CDR1 SGHVS, CDR2 FQNEAQ. The ends lost 5 bases at V and 6 bases at J; junction bases unmatched: 6. The CDR3 has 15 amino acids. The CDR3, as DNA: TGTGCCAGCAGCCACGGACAGGGTGGTAATTCACCCCTCCACTTT. Translated, it gives CASSHGQGGNSPLHF.

The gene calls are TRBV6-6 and TRBJ1-2; D gene unclear. The CDR3 runs 15 residues. Germline V gene sequence: CDR1 MNHNY, CDR2 SVGAGI (reference sequence). The V and J ends lost 0 bases and 0 bases respectively, with 8 bases between them. CDR3 sequence (DNA): TGTGCCAGCAGTTACTCTTTGGCGGCTAACTATGGCTACACCTTC. It codes for CASSYSLAANYGYTF.

V is TRBV5-1 and J is TRBJ1-4, with 7 positions matching TRBD1. After removal of 5 bases from V and 8 bases from J, the junction contained 9 bases not matched to a gene. Germline loops: CDR1 SGHRS, CDR2 YFSETQ. The CDR3 totals 14 residues. Here the CDR3 DNA reads TGCGCCAGCAGACCCACAGGGGAGAGGGAAAAACTGTTTTTT. Translating it yields CASRPTGEREKLFF.

The chain combines TRBV5-1 with TRBJ1-4; 10 bases align to TRBD1. Germline trimming cut 4 bases from V and 3 bases from J; bases unmatched to any gene: 12. Germline V CDR1 and CDR2: SGHRS, YFSETQ. CDR3 length equals 18 residues. CDR3 amino acids: CASSTAGTGVEANEKLFF. The CDR3 DNA sequence: TGCGCCAGCAGCACCGCCGGGACAGGGGTTGAGGCTAATGAAAAACTGTTTTTT.

The rearrangement uses TRBV7-6 and TRBJ1-6, with 7 bases fitting TRBD1. V lost 1 base, J lost 7 bases, and 1 base stayed unmatched. The CDR3 has 14 residues. Germline CDR1 is SGHVS and CDR2 is FNYEAQ. CDR3 sequence: CASSLETGNSPLHF. CDR3 nucleotide sequence: TGTGCCAGCAGCTTAGAGACAGGGAATTCACCCCTCCACTTT.

V and J are TRBV5-6 and TRBJ1-5; 9 nucleotides match TRBD1. This CDR3 is built from 16 residues. V lost 4 bases and J lost 1; bases outside the gene matches: 6. The V gene's germline CDR1 is SGHDT and CDR2 YYEEEE. This CDR3 reads CASSADRGKSNQPQHF. As DNA, the CDR3 is TGTGCCAGCAGCGCGGACAGGGGAAAAAGCAATCAGCCCCAGCATTTT.

J is TRBJ1-2 and V is TRBV30; D ambiguous. The CDR3 has 13 residues. V gave up 2 bases and J gave up 4 bases, with 11 bases separating them. Germline assignment: CDR1 GTSNPN and CDR2 SVGIG (reference sequence). The CDR3 protein is CAWSRFTAYGYTF. As DNA, the CDR3 is TGTGCCTGGAGTAGGTTCACAGCCTATGGCTACACCTTC.

This chain links TRBV19 with TRBJ1-4; D possibly corresponds to TRBD1 (6 bases). Trimming stripped 8 bases from V and 8 bases from J, with 15 bases between. CDR3 length: 13 residues. The germline CDR1 and CDR2 sequences are LNHDA and SQIVND (reference sequence). The CDR3 DNA is TGTGCCAGTTCGAGCCAGGGGACCGAAAAACTGTTTTTT. The encoded protein is CASSSQGTEKLFF.

The chain is built from TRBV7-2 and TRBJ2-2; a possible D gene is TRBD2 (5 bases). CDR3 length equals 15 residues. Germline-derived CDR1 and CDR2 are SGHTA and FQGNSA. The V end was cut by 3 bases, the J end by 2 bases, with 10 bases between. The CDR3 coding sequence is TGTGCCAGCAGCTTTTCCAGCGGAAACACCGGGGAGCTGTTTTTT. Its protein is CASSFSSGNTGELFF. The full variable domain, completed using reference TRBV7-2 and TRBJ2-2, is GAGVSQSPSNKVTEKGKDVELRCDPISGHTALYWYRQSLGQGLEFLIYFQGNSAPDKSGLPSDRFSAERTGGSVSTLTIQRTQQEDSAVYLCASSFSSGNTGELFFGEGSRLTVL.

This rearrangement joins TRBV6-5 to TRBJ1-2; TRBD1 agrees at 7 bases. Trimming removed 6 bases from V and 3 bases from J; junction bases left unmatched: 7. Germline V lookup: CDR1 MNHEY, CDR2 SVGAGI. The CDR3 loop spans 14 amino acids. The CDR3 nucleotides read TGTGCCAGCAGGTTATCAGGGGGTTACTATGGCTACACCTTC. Protein: CASRLSGGYYGYTF.

The chain couples TRBV10-3 to TRBJ1-2; the D gene is possibly TRBD1 (5 bases). The V gene lost 4 bases and the J gene lost 7 bases, with 7 bases spanning the gap. The CDR3 extends over 11 amino acids. Per the germline V gene, CDR1 is ENHRY and CDR2 is SYGVKD. The CDR3 reads CAISGQFGYTF. For the CDR3, the DNA is TGTGCCATCAGTGGACAGTTTGGCTACACCTTC.